One sample yielded the 11 T cell receptor beta chains listed below, sequenced in a study of blood T cells in healthy people across ages. The second PCR ran 7 to 11 cycles with a sample-barcoded 5' primer and J-beta primers. TCRdb ran MiXCR on the 5' RACE reads and lists one entry per CDR3 protein. The repertoire includes about 1,400,000 distinct CDR3 sequences, around 59% of them detected once, and 6.5% to 8.5% sits in the top ten. The sequencing sample was made of blood. These receptors were obtained from a man between 18 and 35 years old in good health.

A remark on this clonotype: The junction departs from the called germline gene at one end, perhaps through a read error. The V gene is TRBV12-3 or TRBV12-4, the J gene TRBJ2-7; D not resolved. This CDR3 has 20 amino acids. The CDR3 region has the DNA TGTACCAGCAGTTTAGCAAGCTGGGAACAGATCCTAAGTACCGAATACGAGCAGTACTTC. The encoded protein is CTSSLASWEQILSTEYEQYF.

The CDR3 protein is CASSLGLSSGANVLTF. In DNA, the CDR3 is TGTGCCAGCAGCTTAGGTTTATCCTCTGGGGCCAACGTCCTGACTTTC. The chain joins TRBV7-9 to TRBJ2-6; D is unresolved. Germline CDR1 reads SEHNR; CDR2 reads FQNEAQ (reference sequence). With 1 base removed from V and 0 bases from J, the gap between germline ends came to 7 bases. The CDR3 spans 16 residues.

In this sample, this clonotype turned up a few times. V and J are TRBV7-9 and TRBJ2-1, with TRBD2 matching 10 bases. The J segment lost 2 bases and the V segment lost 8 bases, leaving 21 bases of the junction unmatched. The germline gives CDR1 SEHNR, CDR2 FQNEAQ (reference sequence). CDR3 size: 20 residues. CDR3 nucleotide sequence: TGTGCCAGCTCCCAGTGGGGAAGGGCTAGCGGGAGTAGAGCCTACAATGAGCAGTTCTTC. Translation: CASSQWGRASGSRAYNEQFF.

The chain uses TRBV20-1 and TRBJ2-3, with D possibly matching TRBD2 (6 bases). Germline CDR1 DFQATT, CDR2 SNEGSKA (reference sequence). Trimming took 6 bases from V and 0 from J, leaving 10 bases between them. The CDR3 has 13 residues. Here the CDR3 reads CSAPGRSTDTQYF. As DNA, the CDR3 is TGCAGTGCCCCCGGGAGAAGCACAGATACGCAGTATTTT.

This clonotype was detected a few times. This chain joins TRBV6-2 or TRBV6-3 and TRBJ2-7; maybe TRBD1 (6 bases). Trimming left V 5 bases short and J 0 bases short, with 17 bases between. From germline, CDR1 is MNHEY and CDR2 SVGEGT. There are 16 residues in the CDR3. Here the CDR3 DNA reads TGTGCCAGCAGTGTCTCGATCAGGGGCAGCTCCTACGAGCAGTACTTC. Translating it yields CASSVSIRGSSYEQYF.

This chain uses TRBV7-9 with TRBJ2-5; 8 bases map to TRBD2. The CDR3 runs 15 residues. The V gene end was trimmed by 0 bases and the J gene end by 11 bases; junction bases not matched to a gene: 11. CDR1 SEHNR and CDR2 FQNEAQ come from the germline V gene (reference sequence). The chain's CDR3 is CASSLALAGRGEQYF. In DNA form, the CDR3 reads TGTGCCAGCAGCTTAGCCCTAGCGGGTCGGGGAGAGCAGTACTTC.

The count of this clonotype is one. The V and J genes are TRBV4-3 and TRBJ1-2; D gene unclear. The CDR3 is 14 residues long. Per germline, CDR1 LGHNA and CDR2 YSLEER. Deletions cut 0 bases from V and 4 bases from J, with 9 bases between. The CDR3 DNA sequence: TGCGCCAGCAGCCAAGAATCCAGGCTCTATGGCTACACCTTC. It is translated as CASSQESRLYGYTF.

This chain joins TRBV30 and TRBJ2-3, with 8 bases matching TRBD2. The CDR3 runs 13 residues. The junction had 4 bases not matched to a gene; V was cut back by 2 bases and J by 6 bases. CDR1 is GTSNPN and CDR2 is SVGIG in the germline V gene (reference sequence). CDR3 nucleotides: TGTGCCTGGAGTTTTCGCGGGAGGGATACGCAGTATTTT. Translation gives CAWSFRGRDTQYF.

The rearrangement joins TRBV27 to TRBJ2-1; TRBD2 agrees at 10 bases. Germline values: CDR1 MNHEY, CDR2 SMNVEV (reference sequence). V gave up 4 bases and J gave up 4 bases; unmatched junction bases: 7. The CDR3 covers 16 residues. DNA for the CDR3: TGTGCCAGCAGTTCCCTAGCGGGGGAGGTTTACAATGAGCAGTTCTTC. It codes for CASSSLAGEVYNEQFF.

This chain uses TRBV20-1 with TRBJ2-5; D is possibly TRBD2 (8 bases). Deletions cut 5 bases from V and 3 bases from J, with 31 bases between. Germline assignment: CDR1 DFQATT and CDR2 SNEGSKA (reference sequence). The CDR3 loop spans 19 amino acids. CDR3 nucleotide sequence: TGCAGTGCTCGAGCCAGGGGGGATTTCGTTGGACTAGCTGAAGAGACCCAGTACTTC. Protein product: CSARARGDFVGLAEETQYF.

The V gene is TRBV28, the J gene TRBJ2-3, with D tentatively TRBD2 (7 bases). Germline V gives CDR1 MDHEN, CDR2 SYDVKM. V shed 2 bases and J shed 2 bases, with 14 bases lying between them. The CDR3 length is 16 residues. For the CDR3, the DNA is TGTGCCAGCAGTTTAAGGGGGGGGCCATACACAGATACGCAGTATTTT. Translated, it gives CASSLRGGPYTDTQYF.